The clone carrying this T cell receptor (beta chain) was observed a handful of times. Its antigen remains unidentified. The entry originates in a study of response to subunit inactivated influenza vaccine. Study results and caveats: There was a suggestion from the authors that each seasonal influenza vaccination recruits few new T cells.

Each CDR3 protein gets one entry after TCRdb re-called the RT-PCR reads with MiXCR. Among around 200,000 distinct CDR3 sequences, approximately 9.2% were seen once, and the ten largest hold 9.5% to 13%. The receptor was isolated from a man over 45 who received an inactivated influenza vaccine. The sequences come from non-naive T cells sorted from PBMCs, collected on the day of vaccination.

In nucleotides, the CDR3 is TGCAGTGCTAGACTCACTCTAGCGGATCCCAATGAGCAGTTCTTC. Translation: CSARLTLADPNEQFF. The chain combines TRBV20-1 with TRBJ2-1; 7 nucleotides match TRBD2. The CDR3 spans 15 residues. Germline V gene sequence: CDR1 DFQATT, CDR2 SNEGSKA (reference sequence). Losses at the gene ends were 2 bases for V and 6 bases for J; bases not matched to a gene: 10.